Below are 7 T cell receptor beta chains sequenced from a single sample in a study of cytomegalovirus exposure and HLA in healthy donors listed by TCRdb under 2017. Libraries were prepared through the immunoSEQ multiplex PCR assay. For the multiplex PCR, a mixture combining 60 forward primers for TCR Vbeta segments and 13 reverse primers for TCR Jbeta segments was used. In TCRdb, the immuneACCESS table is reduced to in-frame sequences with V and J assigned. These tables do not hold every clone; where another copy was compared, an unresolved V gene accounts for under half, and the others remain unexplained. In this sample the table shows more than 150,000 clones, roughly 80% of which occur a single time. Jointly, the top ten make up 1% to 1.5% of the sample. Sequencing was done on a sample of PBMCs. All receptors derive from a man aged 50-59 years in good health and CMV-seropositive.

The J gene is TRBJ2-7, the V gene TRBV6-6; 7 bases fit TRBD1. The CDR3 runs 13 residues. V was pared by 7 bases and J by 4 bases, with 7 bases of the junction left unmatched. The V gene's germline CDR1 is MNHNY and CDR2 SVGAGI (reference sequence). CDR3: CASNRGVSYEQYF. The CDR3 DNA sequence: TGTGCCAGCAACAGGGGAGTATCGTACGAGCAGTACTTC.

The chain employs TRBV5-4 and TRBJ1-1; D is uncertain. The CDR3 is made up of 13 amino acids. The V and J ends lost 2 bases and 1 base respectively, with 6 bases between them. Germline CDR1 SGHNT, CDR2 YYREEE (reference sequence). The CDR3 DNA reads TGTGCCAGCAGCTTCCGACAGAACACTGAAGCTTTCTTT. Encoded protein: CASSFRQNTEAFF.

CDR3 sequence: CASTNDGTNYGYTF. The CDR3 DNA reads TGTGCCAGCACTAATGACGGGACTAACTATGGCTACACCTTC. The V gene is TRBV6-6, the J gene TRBJ1-2; the D is unclear. Germline CDR1 MNHNY, CDR2 SVGAGI (reference sequence). The CDR3 runs 14 residues. Trimming shortened V by 7 bases and J by 0 bases, and 12 bases separated the two germline ends.

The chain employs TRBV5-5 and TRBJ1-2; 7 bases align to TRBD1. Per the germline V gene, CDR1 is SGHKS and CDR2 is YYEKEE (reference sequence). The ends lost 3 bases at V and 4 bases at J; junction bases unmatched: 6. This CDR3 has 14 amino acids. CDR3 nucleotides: TGTGCCAGCAGCTCAGCCACAGGGGTCTATGGCTACACCTTC. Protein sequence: CASSSATGVYGYTF. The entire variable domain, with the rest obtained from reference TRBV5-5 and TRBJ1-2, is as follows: DAGVTQSPTHLIKTRGQQVTLRCSPISGHKSVSWYQQVLGQGPQFIFQYYEKEERGRGNFPDRFSARQFPNYSSELNVNALLLGDSALYLCASSSATGVYGYTFGSGTRLTVV.

CDR3 protein: CASSPQGSESPLHF. Here the CDR3 DNA reads TGTGCCAGCTCACCACAGGGGTCGGAATCACCCCTCCACTTT. The chain combines TRBV18 with TRBJ1-6, with a tentative D call TRBD1 (5 bases). Germline loops: CDR1 KGHSH, CDR2 LQKENI. The CDR3 spans 14 residues. The V end lost 1 base, the J end lost 10 bases, and 11 bases lay between the germline ends.

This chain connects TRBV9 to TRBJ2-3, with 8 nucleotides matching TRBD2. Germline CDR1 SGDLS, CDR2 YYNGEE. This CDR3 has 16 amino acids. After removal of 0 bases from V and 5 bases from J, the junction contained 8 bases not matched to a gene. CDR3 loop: CASSVGSAGVLDTQYF. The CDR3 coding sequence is TGTGCCAGCAGCGTAGGGTCAGCGGGAGTGCTAGATACGCAGTATTTT.

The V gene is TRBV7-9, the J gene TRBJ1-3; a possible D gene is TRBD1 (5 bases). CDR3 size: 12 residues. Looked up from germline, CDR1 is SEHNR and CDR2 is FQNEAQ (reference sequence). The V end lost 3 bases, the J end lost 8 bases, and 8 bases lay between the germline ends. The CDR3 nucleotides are TGTGCCAGCAGCTTTGGAGGGGACACCATATATTTT. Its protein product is CASSFGGDTIYF.